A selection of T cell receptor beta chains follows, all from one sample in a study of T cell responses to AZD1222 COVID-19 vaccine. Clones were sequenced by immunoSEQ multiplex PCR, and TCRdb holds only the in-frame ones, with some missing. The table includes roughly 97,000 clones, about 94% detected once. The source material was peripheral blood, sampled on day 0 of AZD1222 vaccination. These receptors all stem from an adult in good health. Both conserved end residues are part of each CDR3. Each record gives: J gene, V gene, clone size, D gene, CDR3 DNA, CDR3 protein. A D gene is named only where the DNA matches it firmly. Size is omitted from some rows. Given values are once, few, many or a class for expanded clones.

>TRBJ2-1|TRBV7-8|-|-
TGTGCCAGCAGCTTAGAGATTGCCGGAGACAATGAGCAGTTCTTC
CASSLEIAGDNEQFF
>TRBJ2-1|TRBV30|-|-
TGTGCCTGGAGGGGGGAGTACAATGAGCAGTTCTTC
CAWRGEYNEQFF
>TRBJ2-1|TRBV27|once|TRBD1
TGTGCCAGCTCCGGACAGGGTCAAAGGGAGCAGTTCTTC
CASSGQGQREQFF
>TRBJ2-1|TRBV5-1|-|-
TGCGCCAGCAGCTTGGAGGTTTCAGGGGCTACTAGGAATGAGCAGTTCTTC
CASSLEVSGATRNEQFF
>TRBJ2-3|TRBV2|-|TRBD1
TGTGCCAGCAGCCCGGGACAGGCGGCAGATACGCAGTATTTT
CASSPGQAADTQYF
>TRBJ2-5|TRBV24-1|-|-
TGTGCCACCAGTGCTTTGGAGGGCGGGACCCAGTACTTC
CATSALEGGTQYF
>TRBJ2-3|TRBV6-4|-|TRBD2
TGTGCCAGCAGTGACGGGAGGGACACAGATACGCAGTATTTT
CASSDGRDTDTQYF
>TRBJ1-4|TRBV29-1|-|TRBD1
TGCAGCGTTGAGAGGACAGGGGATTTAGTCGGAGAAAAACTGTTTTTT
CSVERTGDLVGEKLFF
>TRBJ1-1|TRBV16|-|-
TGTGCCAGCAGCCAATCGGGAGGGACTGAAGCTTTCTTT
CASSQSGGTEAFF
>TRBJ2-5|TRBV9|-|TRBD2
TGTGCCAGCAGCGCACTAGCGGGAGAGGAAACCCAGTACTTC
CASSALAGEETQYF
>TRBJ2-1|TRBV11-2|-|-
TGTGCCAGCAGCTCTAGACTCCTATCCTACAATGAGCAGTTCTTC
CASSSRLLSYNEQFF
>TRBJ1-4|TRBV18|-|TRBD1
TGTGCCAGCTCACCACCGGGACAGGGAGGGGAAAAACTGTTTTTT
CASSPPGQGGEKLFF
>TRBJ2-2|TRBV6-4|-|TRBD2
TGTGCCAGCAGTCCGGAAGCGGGAGGAACCGGGGAGCTGTTTTTT
CASSPEAGGTGELFF
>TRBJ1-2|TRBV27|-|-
TGTGCCAGCACCCCTCGGGGGGGCTATGGCTACACCTTC
CASTPRGGYGYTF
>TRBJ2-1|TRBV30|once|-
TGTGCCTGGAGTGTACAGGCAGGGAAGTTCTTC
CAWSVQAGKFF
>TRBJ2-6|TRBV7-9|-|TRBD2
TGTGCCAGCAGCTCCGGGACTAGCGGGGCTAGCTCTGGGGCCAACGTCCTGACTTTC
CASSSGTSGASSGANVLTF
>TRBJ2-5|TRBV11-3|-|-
TGTGCCAGCAGCTTAGGACAGACCCAAGAGACCCAGTACTTC
CASSLGQTQETQYF
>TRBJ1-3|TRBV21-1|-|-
TGTGCCAGCAGCCTAAGCTTCGGACAGGAATACTCTGGAAACACCATATATTTT
CASSLSFGQEYSGNTIYF
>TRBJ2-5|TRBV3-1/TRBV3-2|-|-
TGTGCCAGCAGCCATAGAAAAGAGACCCAGTACTTC
CASSHRKETQYF
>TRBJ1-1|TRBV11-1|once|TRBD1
TGTGCCAGCAGCGCTCAGGGGGCGCCCGTCACTGAAGCTTTCTTT
CASSAQGAPVTEAFF
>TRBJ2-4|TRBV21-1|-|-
TGTGCCAGCAGCACCCGGGACAGGGGAAACATTCAGTACTTC
CASSTRDRGNIQYF
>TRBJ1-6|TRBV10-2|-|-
TGCGCCAGCAGTGATTGGGGGGAGAATTCACCCCTCCACTTT
CASSDWGENSPLHF
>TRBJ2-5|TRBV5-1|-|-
TGCGCCAGCAGCTTGGCCAGGGGGGGCCAAGAGACCCAGTACTTC
CASSLARGGQETQYF
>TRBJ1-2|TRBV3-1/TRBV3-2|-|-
TGTGCCAGCAGCCAAGGCGCAGGGAACTATGGCTACACCTTC
CASSQGAGNYGYTF
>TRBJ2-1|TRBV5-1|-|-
TGCGCCAGCAGCTTGGGGGACCAGTACAATGAGCAGTTCTTC
CASSLGDQYNEQFF
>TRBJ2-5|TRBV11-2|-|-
TGTGCCAGCAGCCACCCCTGGCAAGCGGAAAACGTTCAAGAGACCCAGTACTTC
CASSHPWQAENVQETQYF
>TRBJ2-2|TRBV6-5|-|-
TGTGCCAGCCTGGACGGGCCCGTTGCCGGGGAGCTGTTTTTT
CASLDGPVAGELFF
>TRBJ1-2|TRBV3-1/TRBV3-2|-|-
TGTGCCAGCAGCCCCGGGGGGGCCCCCTACACCTTC
CASSPGGAPYTF
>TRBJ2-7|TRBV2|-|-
TGTGCCAGCAAGGGGACCAGGTTCAAACCGGGCCGGGAAATCGGGCAGTACTTC
CASKGTRFKPGREIGQYF
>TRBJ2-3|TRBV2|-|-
TGTGCCAGCAGTCCACAGGGTTTCACAGATACGCAGTATTTT
CASSPQGFTDTQYF
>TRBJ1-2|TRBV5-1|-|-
TGCGCCAGCACCCCTGACCCCAGTGATGGCTACACCTTC
CASTPDPSDGYTF
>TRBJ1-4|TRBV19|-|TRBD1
TGTGCCTCCTGCAGGGGCGGACAGGCCGGTAATGAAAAACTGTTTTTT
CASCRGGQAGNEKLFF
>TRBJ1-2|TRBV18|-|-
TGTGCCAGCTCACGGACAGAGGCCGATGGCTACACCTTC
CASSRTEADGYTF
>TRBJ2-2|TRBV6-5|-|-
TGTGCCAGCACACCGAACACCGGGGAGCTGTTTTTT
CASTPNTGELFF
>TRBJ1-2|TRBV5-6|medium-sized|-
TGTGCCAGCAGCTTGATGTCTGGCTACACCTTC
CASSLMSGYTF
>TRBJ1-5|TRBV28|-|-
TGTGCCAGCAGTTTAGACGGGCAGGGCTGGGATCAGCCCCAGCATTTT
CASSLDGQGWDQPQHF
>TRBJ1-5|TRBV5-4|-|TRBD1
TGTGCCAGCAGCTGGGACAGCCAACAGCCCCAGCATTTT
CASSWDSQQPQHF
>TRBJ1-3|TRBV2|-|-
TGTGCCAGCAGTGAAGATTGGGGTAGCTCTGGAAACACCATATATTTT
CASSEDWGSSGNTIYF
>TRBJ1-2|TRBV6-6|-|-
TGTGCCAGCAGCTCACAAACCGGGACAACGAACTATGGCTACACCTTC
CASSSQTGTTNYGYTF
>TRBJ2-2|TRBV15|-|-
TGTGCCACCAGCGCGGGGCCTGAAGGGGAGCTGTTTTTT
CATSAGPEGELFF
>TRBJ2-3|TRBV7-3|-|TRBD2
TGTGCCAGCAGCTTACTATCAGCGGGGGATACGCAGTATTTT
CASSLLSAGDTQYF
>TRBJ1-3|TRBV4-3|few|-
TGCGCCAGCAGCCAAGAGGACAGAGCTGGAAACACCATATATTTT
CASSQEDRAGNTIYF
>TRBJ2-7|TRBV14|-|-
TGTGCCAGCAGCCCCGACTACTCCTACGAGCAGTACTTC
CASSPDYSYEQYF
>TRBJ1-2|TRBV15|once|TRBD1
TGTGCCACCAGCGGAGGGACAGCGCAAACTAACTATGGCTACACCTTC
CATSGGTAQTNYGYTF
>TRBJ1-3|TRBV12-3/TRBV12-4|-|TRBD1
TGTGCCAGCAACCGGGACAGGGTGAACACCATATATTTT
CASNRDRVNTIYF
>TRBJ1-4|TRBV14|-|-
TGTGCCAGCAGCAGGGACATCAATGAAAAACTGTTTTTT
CASSRDINEKLFF
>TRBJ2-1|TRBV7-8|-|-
TGTGCCAGCAGCTTAGGCGGACGGTCCTACAATGAGCAGTTCTTC
CASSLGGRSYNEQFF
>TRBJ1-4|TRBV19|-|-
TGTGCCAGCAAAAGCCCGGCGGGGGGGGAAAAACTGTTTTTT
CASKSPAGGEKLFF
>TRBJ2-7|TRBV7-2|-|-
TGTGCCAGCAGCAGAGGCGGCTCCTACGAGCAGTACTTC
CASSRGGSYEQYF
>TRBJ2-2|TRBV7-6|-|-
TGTGCCAGCAGCTTAGAGTTGGGGCAAGCCGGGGAGCTGTTTTTT
CASSLELGQAGELFF
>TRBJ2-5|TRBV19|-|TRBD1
TGTGCCAGTAGTACCCCGACAGGGGGTGAGGAGACCCAGTACTTC
CASSTPTGGEETQYF